Listed below are T cell receptor beta chains from one sample, sequenced in a study of T cell changes during pregnancy in multiple sclerosis. This table comes from immunoSEQ multiplex PCR, and its TCRdb copy is limited to in-frame clones, with some not included. The profile shows about 39,000 clones, about nine tenths of them singletons. The sequenced sample was CD4+ T cells from peripheral blood mononuclear cells, obtained in the first trimester of pregnancy. Receptors were obtained from a female donor in good health, enrolled as a control in a pregnancy study. Both conserved end residues are part of each CDR3.

j_call: TRBJ1-2; v_call: TRBV30; cdr3_aa: CALRQDLNYGYTF
j_call: TRBJ2-6; v_call: TRBV27; cdr3_aa: CASTPVSRGQGRSGANVLTF
j_call: TRBJ1-1; v_call: TRBV6-5; cdr3_aa: CASSYQREAFF
j_call: TRBJ1-2; v_call: TRBV5-1; cdr3_aa: CASLPGQGNYGYTF
j_call: TRBJ1-1; v_call: TRBV19; cdr3_aa: CASSIDHAGANTEAFF
j_call: TRBJ1-4; v_call: TRBV5-6; cdr3_aa: CASSLVGRAVANEKLFF
j_call: TRBJ1-3; v_call: TRBV29-1; cdr3_aa: CSVVENSGNTIYF
j_call: TRBJ1-4; v_call: TRBV2; cdr3_aa: CASSEGTGNEKLFF
j_call: TRBJ1-1; v_call: TRBV6-1; cdr3_aa: CASRRGQEGTEAFF
j_call: TRBJ1-5; v_call: TRBV7-8; cdr3_aa: CASSLKTARPYSNQPQHF
j_call: TRBJ1-3; v_call: TRBV11-2; cdr3_aa: CASSSSGGPGNTIYF
j_call: TRBJ1-3; v_call: TRBV19; cdr3_aa: CASMNKRAYGNTIYF
j_call: TRBJ2-5; v_call: TRBV5-1; cdr3_aa: CASSLAGGRGETQYF
j_call: TRBJ1-4; v_call: TRBV23-1; cdr3_aa: CATQRQRVSYEKLFF
j_call: TRBJ2-2; v_call: TRBV6-6; cdr3_aa: CASSYKGSGELFF
j_call: TRBJ1-4; v_call: TRBV6-1; cdr3_aa: CASSELHQKLFF
j_call: TRBJ2-5; v_call: TRBV4-1; cdr3_aa: CASSPGTSGGWGETQYF